The 17 T cell receptor beta chains reported below all come from one sample, sequenced in a study of shared clonotypes between healthy human individuals. Sequencing was performed with immunoSEQ multiplex PCR; in TCRdb, only in-frame clones are kept and a portion is missing. The sample lists around 700,000 clones; 72% were seen once. Sequenced input: memory CD4+ T cells sorted from blood. Subset meaning: CD45RA-negative fraction. Every receptor here comes from a woman aged 25 to 39 in good health.

The chain links TRBV7-8 to TRBJ2-4, with TRBD2 matching 14 bases. Germline-derived CDR1 and CDR2 are SGHVS and FQNEAQ. This CDR3 region has 20 residues. The trim removed 5 bases at V and 4 bases at J, leaving 16 bases unmatched. This CDR3 reads CASSPPGTSGRGWAKNIQYF. The CDR3 bases are TGTGCCAGCAGCCCACCAGGGACTAGCGGGAGAGGGTGGGCTAAAAACATTCAGTACTTC.

CDR3 DNA sequence: TGCAGCGTAAAGCCTAGCACAGATACGCAGTATTTT. This encodes CSVKPSTDTQYF. This chain uses TRBV29-1 with TRBJ2-3; D is uncertain. Trimming left V 6 bases short and J 0 bases short, with 7 bases between. CDR3 length: 12 residues. Germline CDR1 SQVTM, CDR2 ANQGSEA.

V gene TRBV18 combines with J gene TRBJ2-7, with a possible D match to TRBD1 (5 bases). Germline values: CDR1 KGHSH, CDR2 LQKENI. There are 12 residues in the CDR3. V dropped 5 bases and J dropped 6 bases, with 11 bases sitting between them. The CDR3 protein is CASSGQSPEQYF. CDR3 bases: TGTGCCAGCTCAGGACAATCTCCCGAGCAGTACTTC.

The CDR3 loop reads CATSNGLTWETQYF. CDR3 DNA sequence: TGTGCCACCAGCAATGGCCTGACTTGGGAGACCCAGTACTTC. The chain couples TRBV15 to TRBJ2-5, with unresolved D. Germline assignment: CDR1 LNHNV and CDR2 YYDKDF (reference sequence). Deletions cut 4 bases from V and 5 bases from J, with 14 bases between. This CDR3 is built from 14 residues.

This clone was detected only a few times. At the DNA level, this CDR3 is encoded by other sequences in the same sample as well. The V gene is TRBV5-1, the J gene TRBJ2-3; tentative D call: TRBD1 (6 bases). This CDR3 contains 15 residues. Looked up from germline, CDR1 is SGHRS and CDR2 is YFSETQ. Trimming stripped 0 bases from V and 0 bases from J, with 8 bases between. This chain's CDR3 is CASSLGGQSTDTQYF. CDR3 DNA sequence: TGCGCCAGCAGCTTGGGGGGACAAAGCACAGATACGCAGTATTTT.

This clone showed up just a few times. This chain connects TRBV27 to TRBJ2-5, with 9 bases fitting TRBD2. Germline trimming cut 5 bases from V and 7 bases from J; bases unmatched to any gene: 14. This CDR3 comprises 16 residues. The germline V gene encodes CDR1 MNHEY and CDR2 SMNVEV (reference sequence). The DNA of the CDR3 is TGTGCCAGCAGTCCCCCCCCCGGACTAGCGTCGGGGACCCAGTACTTC. It yields the protein CASSPPPGLASGTQYF.

A few counts support this clone. V usage is TRBV28 and J usage is TRBJ1-5, with 7 positions matching TRBD1. CDR1 MDHEN and CDR2 SYDVKM come from the germline V gene. The CDR3 spans 15 residues. The trim removed 3 bases at V and 3 bases at J, leaving 5 bases unmatched. CDR3 in amino acids: CASSLPGQHNQPQHF. The CDR3, as DNA: TGTGCCAGCAGTTTGCCGGGACAGCACAATCAGCCCCAGCATTTT. Supplemented by reference TRBV28 and TRBJ1-5, the full variable domain reads DVKVTQSSRYLVKRTGEKVFLECVQDMDHENMFWYRQDPGLGLRLIYFSYDVKMKEKGDIPEGYSVSREKKERFSLILESASTNQTSMYLCASSLPGQHNQPQHFGDGTRLSIL.

This clone was seen a few times. Distinct nucleotide sequences in the sample also encode this CDR3. This CDR3 is CAWSVGLAGYEQYF. The CDR3 nucleotides are TGTGCCTGGAGTGTCGGACTAGCGGGCTACGAGCAGTACTTC. The gene calls are TRBV30 and TRBJ2-7, with TRBD2 identical over 11 bases. With 0 bases clipped from V and 3 bases from J, the junction kept 1 base outside the gene matches. Germline assignment: CDR1 GTSNPN and CDR2 SVGIG (reference sequence). This CDR3 region has 14 residues.

This clone showed up just once. The V and J genes are TRBV7-2 and TRBJ2-7; 7 positions match TRBD2. The CDR3 has 15 amino acids. Germline values: CDR1 SGHTA, CDR2 FQGNSA. The V and J ends lost 1 base and 4 bases, in that order; junction bases with no gene match: 7. Written as DNA, the CDR3 is TGTGCCAGCAGCTTAGTCGTGGGAGGGAATTACGAGCAGTACTTC. Translating it yields CASSLVVGGNYEQYF.

This clone was recorded only once. This chain uses TRBV2 with TRBJ2-1; the match to TRBD1 covers 8 bases. Looked up from germline, CDR1 is SNHLY and CDR2 is FYNNEI. After removal of 4 bases from V and 7 bases from J, the junction contained 12 bases not matched to a gene. The CDR3 has 16 amino acids. CDR3 sequence reads: CASSARTGFTTNEQFF. The CDR3 nucleotides are TGTGCCAGCAGTGCACGGACAGGGTTTACAACTAATGAGCAGTTCTTC. The whole variable domain, remainder taken from reference TRBV2 and TRBJ2-1, is EPEVTQTPSHQVTQMGQEVILRCVPISNHLYFYWYRQILGQKVEFLVSFYNNEISEKSEIFDDQFSVERPDGSNFTLKIRSTKLEDSAMYFCASSARTGFTTNEQFFGPGTRLTVL.

This clone was recorded only once. The chain joins TRBV29-1 to TRBJ2-1; 8 nucleotides match TRBD1. Germline loops: CDR1 SQVTM, CDR2 ANQGSEA. The CDR3 consists of 14 residues. Unmatched junction bases numbered 10, after V lost 4 bases and J lost 8 bases. In DNA, the CDR3 is TGCAGCGTTGCTTGGACAGGGTATTTGGATGAGCAGTTCTTC. Its translation is CSVAWTGYLDEQFF.

This clone was observed a few times. The CDR3 loop reads CASSQDWGGGYTF. The CDR3 DNA is TGTGCCAGCAGCCAAGATTGGGGAGGAGGCTACACCTTC. V usage is TRBV14 and J usage is TRBJ1-2; no clear D gene. Germline CDR1 reads SGHDN; CDR2 reads FVKESK. Trimming took 0 bases from V and 8 from J, leaving 10 bases between them. The CDR3 consists of 13 residues.

The V call is TRBV5-1, the J call TRBJ2-1; D may be TRBD2 (6 bases). Germline CDR1 and CDR2: SGHRS and YFSETQ. V dropped 4 bases and J dropped 4 bases, with 15 bases sitting between them. The CDR3 contains 15 residues. This chain's CDR3 is CASSPTLGGYNEQFF. CDR3 bases: TGCGCCAGCAGCCCCACCCTGGGGGGTTACAATGAGCAGTTCTTC.

The CDR3 DNA is TGTGCCTACTCGGGGGGCTATGGCTACACCTTC. This translates into CAYSGGYGYTF. The genes are TRBV30 and TRBJ1-2, with a weak D call TRBD1 (5 bases). V was shortened by 7 bases and J by 4 bases, with 10 bases between the two germline ends. Germline lookup yields CDR1 GTSNPN and CDR2 SVGIG (reference sequence). CDR3 length equals 11 residues.

The V call is TRBV2, the J call TRBJ2-7; D is undetermined. V gave up 11 bases and J gave up 3 bases, with 17 bases separating them. Germline V lookup: CDR1 SNHLY, CDR2 FYNNEI. The length of the CDR3 is 13 residues. The CDR3 sequence: CAGTIGTDYEQYF. The CDR3, as DNA: TGTGCCGGAACTATAGGTACAGACTACGAGCAGTACTTC.

CDR3 sequence (DNA): TGTGCCAGCAGCTTAAGTGCAGGAGGAACTGAAGCTTTCTTT. This gives the protein CASSLSAGGTEAFF. The chain employs TRBV7-9 and TRBJ1-1; unclear D gene. Trimming cost V 2 bases and J 5 bases, with 12 bases left between them. In germline, CDR1 is SEHNR, CDR2 FQNEAQ (reference sequence). This CDR3 has 14 amino acids.

The chain combines TRBV5-6 with TRBJ1-2, with D perhaps TRBD1 (6 bases). Trimming cost V 2 bases and J 3 bases, with 20 bases left between them. The CDR3 consists of 17 residues. Germline CDR1 SGHDT, CDR2 YYEEEE. CDR3 residues: CASSFSTAGVAYYGYTF. The DNA for the CDR3 is TGTGCCAGCAGCTTTAGTACGGCAGGGGTGGCATACTATGGCTACACCTTC.